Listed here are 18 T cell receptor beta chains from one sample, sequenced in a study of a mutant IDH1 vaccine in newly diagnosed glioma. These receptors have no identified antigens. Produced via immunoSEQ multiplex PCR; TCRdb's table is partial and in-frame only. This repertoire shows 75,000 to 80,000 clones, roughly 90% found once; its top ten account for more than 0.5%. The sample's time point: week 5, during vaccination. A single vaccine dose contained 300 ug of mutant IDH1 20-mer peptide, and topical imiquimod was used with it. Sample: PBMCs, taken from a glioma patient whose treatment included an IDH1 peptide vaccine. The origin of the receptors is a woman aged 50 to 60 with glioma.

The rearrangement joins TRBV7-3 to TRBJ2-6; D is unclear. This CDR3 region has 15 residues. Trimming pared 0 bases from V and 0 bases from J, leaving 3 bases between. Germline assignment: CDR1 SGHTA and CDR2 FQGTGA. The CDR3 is CASSLTGSGANVLTF. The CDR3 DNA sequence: TGTGCCAGCAGCTTAACGGGCTCTGGGGCCAACGTCCTGACTTTC.

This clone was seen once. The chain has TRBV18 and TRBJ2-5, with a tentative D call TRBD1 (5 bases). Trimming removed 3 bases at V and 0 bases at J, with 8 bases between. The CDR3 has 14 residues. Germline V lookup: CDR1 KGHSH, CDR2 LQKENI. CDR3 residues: CASSPTENQETQYF. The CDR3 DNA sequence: TGTGCCAGCTCACCGACAGAGAACCAAGAGACCCAGTACTTC. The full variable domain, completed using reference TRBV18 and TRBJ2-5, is NAGVMQNPRHLVRRRGQEARLRCSPMKGHSHVYWYRQLPEEGLKFMVYLQKENIIDESGMPKERFSAEFPKEGPSILRIQQVVRGDSAAYFCASSPTENQETQYFGPGTRLLVL.

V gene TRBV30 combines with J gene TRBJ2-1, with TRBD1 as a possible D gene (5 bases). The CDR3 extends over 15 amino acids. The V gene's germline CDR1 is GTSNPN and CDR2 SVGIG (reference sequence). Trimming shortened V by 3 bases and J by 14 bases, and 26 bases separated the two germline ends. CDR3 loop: CAWRGNRYLPTEKFF. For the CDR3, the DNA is TGTGCCTGGAGGGGCAACAGGTACTTGCCTACGGAGAAGTTCTTC.

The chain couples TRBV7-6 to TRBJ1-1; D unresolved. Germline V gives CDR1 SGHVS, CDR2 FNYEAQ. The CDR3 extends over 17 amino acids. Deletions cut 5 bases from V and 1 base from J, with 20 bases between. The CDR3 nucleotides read TGTGCCAGCAGCCCGGGGAACGACGGCCTAGGGAACACTGAAGCTTTCTTT. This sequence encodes CASSPGNDGLGNTEAFF.

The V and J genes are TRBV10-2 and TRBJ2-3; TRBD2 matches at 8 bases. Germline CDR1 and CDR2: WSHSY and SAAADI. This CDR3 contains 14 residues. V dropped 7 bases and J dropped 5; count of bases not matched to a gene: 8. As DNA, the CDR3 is TGCGCCAGCAAGCCGGGACTAGTTGTAGATACGCAGTATTTT. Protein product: CASKPGLVVDTQYF.

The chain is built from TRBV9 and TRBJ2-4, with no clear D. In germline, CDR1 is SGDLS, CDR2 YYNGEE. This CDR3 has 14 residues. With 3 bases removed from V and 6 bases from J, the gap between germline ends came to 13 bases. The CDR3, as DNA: TGTGCCAGCAGCGCAGGTGTGGAGAGAAACATTCAGTACTTC. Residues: CASSAGVERNIQYF.

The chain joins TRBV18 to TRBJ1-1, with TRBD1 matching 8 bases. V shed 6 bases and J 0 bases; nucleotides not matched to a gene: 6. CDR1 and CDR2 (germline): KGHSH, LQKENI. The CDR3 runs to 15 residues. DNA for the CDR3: TGTGCCAGCTCTTCAGGGGGCCCCATGAACACTGAAGCTTTCTTT. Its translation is CASSSGGPMNTEAFF.

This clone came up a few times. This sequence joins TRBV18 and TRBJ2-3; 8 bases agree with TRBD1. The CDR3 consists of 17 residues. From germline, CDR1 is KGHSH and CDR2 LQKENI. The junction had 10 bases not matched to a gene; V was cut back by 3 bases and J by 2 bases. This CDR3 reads CASSPYLMDRDTDTQYF. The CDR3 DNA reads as TGTGCCAGCTCACCTTACTTGATGGACAGGGACACAGATACGCAGTATTTT.

CDR3 residues: CAWEPGLSGNTIYF. CDR3 DNA sequence: TGTGCCTGGGAGCCGGGGCTCTCTGGAAACACCATATATTTT. The genes are TRBV30 and TRBJ1-3, with D possibly TRBD1 on 5 matching bases. Germline V gives CDR1 GTSNPN, CDR2 SVGIG (reference sequence). There are 14 residues in the CDR3. V gave up 5 bases and J gave up 0 bases, with 11 bases separating them. Looking up the rest from reference TRBV30 and TRBJ1-3 gives the full variable domain: SQTIHQWPATLVQPVGSPLSLECTVEGTSNPNLYWYRQAAGRGLQLLFYSVGIGQISSEVPQNLSASRPQDRQFILSSKKLLLSDSGFYLCAWEPGLSGNTIYFGEGSWLTVV.

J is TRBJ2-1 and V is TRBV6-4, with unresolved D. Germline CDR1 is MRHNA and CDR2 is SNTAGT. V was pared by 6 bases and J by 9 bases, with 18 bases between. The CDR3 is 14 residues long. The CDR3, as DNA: TGTGCCAGCAGGATCAGTCCCCTAGAAAGTGAGCAGTTCTTC. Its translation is CASRISPLESEQFF.

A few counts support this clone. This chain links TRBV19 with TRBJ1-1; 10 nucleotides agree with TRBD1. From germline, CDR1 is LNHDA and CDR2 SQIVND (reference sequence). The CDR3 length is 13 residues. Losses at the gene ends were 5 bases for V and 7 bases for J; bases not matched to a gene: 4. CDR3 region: CASSPGQGFEAFF. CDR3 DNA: TGTGCCAGTAGTCCGGGACAGGGGTTTGAAGCTTTCTTT. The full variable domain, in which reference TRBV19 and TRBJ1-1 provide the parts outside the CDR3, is DGGITQSPKYLFRKEGQNVTLSCEQNLNHDAMYWYRQDPGQGLRLIYYSQIVNDFQKGDIAEGYSVSREKKESFPLTVTSAQKNPTAFYLCASSPGQGFEAFFGQGTRLTVV.

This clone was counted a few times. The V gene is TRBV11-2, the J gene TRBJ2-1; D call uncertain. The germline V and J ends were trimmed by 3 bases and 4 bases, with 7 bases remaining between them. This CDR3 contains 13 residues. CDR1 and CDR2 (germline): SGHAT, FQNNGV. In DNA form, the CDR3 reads TGTGCCAGCAGCTTGCTACGGTACAATGAGCAGTTCTTC. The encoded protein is CASSLLRYNEQFF.

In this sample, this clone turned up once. CDR3 coding DNA: TGTGCCAGTGCAACTAGCGGTAGCACAGATACGCAGTATTTT. Encoded protein: CASATSGSTDTQYF. This chain joins TRBV19 and TRBJ2-3; 8 bases match TRBD2. The CDR3 is 14 residues long. Germline-derived CDR1 and CDR2 are LNHDA and SQIVND (reference sequence). With 8 bases clipped from V and 0 bases from J, the junction kept 4 bases outside the gene matches.

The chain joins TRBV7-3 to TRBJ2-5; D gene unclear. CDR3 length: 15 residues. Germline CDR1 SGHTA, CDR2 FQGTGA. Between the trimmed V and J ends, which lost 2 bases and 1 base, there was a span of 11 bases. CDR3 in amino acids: CASSLAPSFQETQYF. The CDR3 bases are TGTGCCAGCAGCTTAGCCCCGTCCTTCCAAGAGACCCAGTACTTC. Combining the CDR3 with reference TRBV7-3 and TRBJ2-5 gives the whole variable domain GAGVSQTPSNKVTEKGKYVELRCDPISGHTALYWYRQSLGQGPEFLIYFQGTGAADDSGLPNDRFFAVRPEGSVSTLKIQRTERGDSAVYLCASSLAPSFQETQYFGPGTRLLVL.

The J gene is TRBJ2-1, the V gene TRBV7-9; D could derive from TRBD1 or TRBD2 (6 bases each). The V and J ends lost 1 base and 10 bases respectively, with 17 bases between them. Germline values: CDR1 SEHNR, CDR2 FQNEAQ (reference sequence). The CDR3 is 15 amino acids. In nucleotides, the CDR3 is TGTGCCAGCAGCTTAGGGGGGGCGGTCACCAAGGAGCAGTTCTTC. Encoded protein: CASSLGGAVTKEQFF.

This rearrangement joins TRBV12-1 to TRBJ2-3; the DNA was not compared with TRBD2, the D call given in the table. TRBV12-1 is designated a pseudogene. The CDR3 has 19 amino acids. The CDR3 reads CASSSLGTSGVSSTDTQYF. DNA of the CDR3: TGTGCCAGCAGCTCCCTAGGGACTAGCGGGGTTTCTAGCACAGATACGCAGTATTTT.

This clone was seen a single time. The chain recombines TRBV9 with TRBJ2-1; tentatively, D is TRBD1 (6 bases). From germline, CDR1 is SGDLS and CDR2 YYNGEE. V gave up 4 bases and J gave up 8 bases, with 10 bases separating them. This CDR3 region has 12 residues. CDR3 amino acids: CASSPRGDEQFF. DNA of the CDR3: TGTGCCAGCAGCCCCAGGGGCGATGAGCAGTTCTTC.

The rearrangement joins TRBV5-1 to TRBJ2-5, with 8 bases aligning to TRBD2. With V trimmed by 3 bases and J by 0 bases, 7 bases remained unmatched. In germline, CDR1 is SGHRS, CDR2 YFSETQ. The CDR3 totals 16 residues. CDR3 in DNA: TGCGCCAGCAGCTATAGCGGGACATCCGACCAAGAGACCCAGTACTTC. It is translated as CASSYSGTSDQETQYF. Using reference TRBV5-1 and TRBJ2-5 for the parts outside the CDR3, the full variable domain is KAGVTQTPRYLIKTRGQQVTLSCSPISGHRSVSWYQQTPGQGLQFLFEYFSETQRNKGNFPGRFSGRQFSNSRSEMNVSTLELGDSALYLCASSYSGTSDQETQYFGPGTRLLVL.